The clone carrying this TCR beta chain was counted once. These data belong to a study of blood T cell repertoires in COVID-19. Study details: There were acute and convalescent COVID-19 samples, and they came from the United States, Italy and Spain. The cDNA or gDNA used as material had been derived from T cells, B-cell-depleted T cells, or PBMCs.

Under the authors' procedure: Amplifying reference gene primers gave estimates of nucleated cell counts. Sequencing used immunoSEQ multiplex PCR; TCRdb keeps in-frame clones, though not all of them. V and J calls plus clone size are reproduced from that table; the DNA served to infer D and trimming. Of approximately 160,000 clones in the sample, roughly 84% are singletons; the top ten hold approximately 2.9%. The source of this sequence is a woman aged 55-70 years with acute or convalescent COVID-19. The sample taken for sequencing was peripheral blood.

CDR3 in DNA: TGCGCCAGCAGTCAATTAGGAGTTAGCAATCAGCCCCAGCATTTT. It translates to CASSQLGVSNQPQHF. The V gene is TRBV23-1, the J gene TRBJ1-5; D is unresolved. TRBV23-1 is recorded as an ORF, its role being uncertain. V gave up 1 base and J gave up 0 bases, with 7 bases separating them. The CDR3 has 15 residues.